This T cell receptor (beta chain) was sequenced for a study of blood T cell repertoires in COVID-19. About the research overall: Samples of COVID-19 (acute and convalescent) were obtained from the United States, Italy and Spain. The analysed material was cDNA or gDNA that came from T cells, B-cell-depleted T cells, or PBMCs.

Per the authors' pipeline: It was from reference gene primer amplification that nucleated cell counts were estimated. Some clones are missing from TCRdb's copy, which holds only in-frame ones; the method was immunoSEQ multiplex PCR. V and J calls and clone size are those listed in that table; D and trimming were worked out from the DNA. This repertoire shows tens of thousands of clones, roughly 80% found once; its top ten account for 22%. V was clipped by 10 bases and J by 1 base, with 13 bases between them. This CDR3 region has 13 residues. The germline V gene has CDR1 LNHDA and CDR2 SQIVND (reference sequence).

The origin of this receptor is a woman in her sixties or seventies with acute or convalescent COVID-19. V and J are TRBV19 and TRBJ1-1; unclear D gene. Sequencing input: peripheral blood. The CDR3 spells CATTHGKNTEAFF. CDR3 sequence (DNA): TGTGCCACGACCCACGGGAAGAACACTGAAGCTTTCTTT.